The rows below give T cell receptor beta chains drawn from one sample of a study of OX40 agonist ivuxolimab in advanced cancers. Clones were read by immunoSEQ multiplex PCR, and TCRdb kept only the in-frame ones, dropping some. Of around 40,000 clones in the sample, around four fifths were seen once. The sequencing here drew on CD4+ or CD8+ T cells sorted from blood, taken in a trial of the OX40 agonist ivuxolimab. Source of these receptors: an adult with an advanced solid tumor such as melanoma, head and neck, liver or kidney cancer. The CDR3 runs from the conserved cysteine through the conserved F or W. A D gene is named only where the DNA matches it firmly. Rows may omit the clone size; those that give it use once, few, many or a size class.

NA | TRBJ1-5 | TRBV11-2 | NA | TGTGCCAGCAGCTTCGGGGCAGATCAGCCCCAGCATTTT | CASSFGADQPQHF
NA | TRBJ1-2 | TRBV10-3 | NA | TGTGCCAGCAGTGAAGAAGGGGACGGCGCTAGGACCTTC | CASSEEGDGARTF
NA | TRBJ1-4 | TRBV5-1 | NA | TGCGCCAGCAGCTTGGGTCAAGGTGGATTTAATGAAAAACTGTTTTTT | CASSLGQGGFNEKLFF
once | TRBJ2-5 | TRBV11-2 | TRBD2 | TGTGCCAGCAGCTTAGGGGCGGGGGGGCTGGAGACCCAGTACTTC | CASSLGAGGLETQYF
NA | TRBJ2-3 | TRBV19 | TRBD2 | TGTGCCAGTACGATGGGACTATCCACAGATACGCAGTATTTT | CASTMGLSTDTQYF
NA | TRBJ1-1 | TRBV7-9 | NA | TGTGCCAGCAGCCCCCGAGGGGGGGAGAACACTGAAGCTTTCTTT | CASSPRGGENTEAFF
NA | TRBJ2-3 | TRBV4-1 | NA | TGCGCCAGCAGCCAAGGGGGGCAGGGAAGGACAGATACGCAGTATTTT | CASSQGGQGRTDTQYF
NA | TRBJ2-7 | TRBV19 | NA | TGTGCCAGTAGTTATAGTACCGGAGGCTCCTACGAGCAGTACTTC | CASSYSTGGSYEQYF
NA | TRBJ2-5 | TRBV28 | TRBD1 | TGTGCCAGCGCACCCCTCGGACAGGGGAAAGAGACCCAGTACTTC | CASAPLGQGKETQYF
NA | TRBJ1-1 | TRBV6-5 | TRBD1 | TGTGCCAGCAGACCACAGGGGGCGTGGACTGAAGCTTTCTTT | CASRPQGAWTEAFF
NA | TRBJ1-4 | TRBV19 | NA | TGTGCCAGTAGTATCGAGGGCAGGGCCTCCAATGAAAAACTGTTTTTT | CASSIEGRASNEKLFF
NA | TRBJ2-6 | TRBV19 | NA | TGTGCCAGTAGTATAGGTGGAGGGGCCAACGTCCTGACTTTC | CASSIGGGANVLTF
NA | TRBJ1-4 | TRBV19 | TRBD1 | TGTGCCAGTAGTTTTCCCGGGACAGGGAATGCAAAACTGTTTTTT | CASSFPGTGNAKLFF